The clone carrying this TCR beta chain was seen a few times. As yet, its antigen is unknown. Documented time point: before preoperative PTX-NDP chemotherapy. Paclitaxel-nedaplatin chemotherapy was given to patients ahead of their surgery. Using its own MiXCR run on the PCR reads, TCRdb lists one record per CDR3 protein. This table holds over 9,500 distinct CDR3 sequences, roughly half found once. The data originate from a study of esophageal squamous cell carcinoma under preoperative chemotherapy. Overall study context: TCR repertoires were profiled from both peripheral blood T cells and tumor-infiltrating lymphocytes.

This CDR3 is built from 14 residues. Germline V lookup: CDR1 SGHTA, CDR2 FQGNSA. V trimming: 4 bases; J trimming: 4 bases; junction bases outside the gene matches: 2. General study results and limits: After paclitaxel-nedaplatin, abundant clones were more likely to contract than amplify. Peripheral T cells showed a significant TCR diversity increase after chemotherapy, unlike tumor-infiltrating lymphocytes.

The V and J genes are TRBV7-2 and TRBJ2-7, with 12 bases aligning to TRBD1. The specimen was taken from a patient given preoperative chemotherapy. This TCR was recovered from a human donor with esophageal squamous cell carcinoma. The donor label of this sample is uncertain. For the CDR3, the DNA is TGTGCCAGCAGCTGGGACAGGGGGCAATACGAGCAGTACTTC. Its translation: CASSWDRGQYEQYF.